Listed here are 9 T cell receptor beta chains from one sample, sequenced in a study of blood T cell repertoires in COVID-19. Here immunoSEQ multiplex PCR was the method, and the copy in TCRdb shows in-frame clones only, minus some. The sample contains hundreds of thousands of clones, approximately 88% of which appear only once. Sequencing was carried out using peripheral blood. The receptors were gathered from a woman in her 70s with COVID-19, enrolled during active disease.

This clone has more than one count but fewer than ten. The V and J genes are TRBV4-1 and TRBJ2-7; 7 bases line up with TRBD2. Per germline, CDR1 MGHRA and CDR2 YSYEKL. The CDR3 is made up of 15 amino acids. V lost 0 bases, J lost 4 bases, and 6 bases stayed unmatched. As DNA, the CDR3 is TGCGCCAGCAGCCAAGATCCCGCTAGCGGATACGAGCAGTACTTC. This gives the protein CASSQDPASGYEQYF.

The CDR3 sequence is CASRLAAQGHGGNTIYF. CDR3 DNA: TGTGCAAGTCGCTTAGCCGCACAGGGACACGGGGGAAACACCATATATTTT. The V and J genes are TRBV12-2 and TRBJ1-3; no check of the table's D call, TRBD1, against the DNA was made. TRBV12-2 is a pseudogene locus. The CDR3 loop spans 17 amino acids.

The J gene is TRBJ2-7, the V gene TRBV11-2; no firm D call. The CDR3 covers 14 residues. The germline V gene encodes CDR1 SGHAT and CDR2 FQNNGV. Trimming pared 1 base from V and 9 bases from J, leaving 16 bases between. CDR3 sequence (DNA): TGTGCCAGCAGCTTAGCAACAGATCCCAACGGGCAGTACTTC. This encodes CASSLATDPNGQYF.

The CDR3 reads CASTPGGLLYGYTF. In DNA form, the CDR3 reads TGTGCCAGCACCCCGGGGGGGCTTCTCTATGGCTACACCTTC. This chain uses TRBV28 with TRBJ1-2; a weak D match, TRBD1 (6 bases). Looked up from germline, CDR1 is MDHEN and CDR2 is SYDVKM. V was cut by 7 bases and J by 4 bases, with 16 bases left in between. This CDR3 has 14 residues.

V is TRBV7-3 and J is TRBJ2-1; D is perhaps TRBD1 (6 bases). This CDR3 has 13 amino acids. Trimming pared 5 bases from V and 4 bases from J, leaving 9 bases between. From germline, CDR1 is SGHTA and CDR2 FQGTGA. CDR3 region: CASSPDSYNEQFF. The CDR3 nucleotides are TGTGCCAGCAGCCCGGACAGTTACAATGAGCAGTTCTTC.

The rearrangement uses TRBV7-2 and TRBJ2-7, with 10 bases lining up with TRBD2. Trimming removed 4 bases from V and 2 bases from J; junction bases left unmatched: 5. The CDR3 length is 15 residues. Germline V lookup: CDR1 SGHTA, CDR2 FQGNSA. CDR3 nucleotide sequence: TGTGCCAGCAGCTCAGGACTAGCGGACACCTACGAGCAGTACTTC. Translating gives CASSSGLADTYEQYF.

The CDR3 here is CASSPPLRTDYEQYF. CDR3 sequence (DNA): TGTGCCAGCTCACCGCCTTTAAGGACAGACTACGAGCAGTACTTC. The V call is TRBV18, the J call TRBJ2-7, with D perhaps TRBD1 (6 bases). The CDR3 consists of 15 residues. Germline CDR1 and CDR2: KGHSH and LQKENI. With 3 bases removed from V and 3 bases from J, the gap between germline ends came to 15 bases.

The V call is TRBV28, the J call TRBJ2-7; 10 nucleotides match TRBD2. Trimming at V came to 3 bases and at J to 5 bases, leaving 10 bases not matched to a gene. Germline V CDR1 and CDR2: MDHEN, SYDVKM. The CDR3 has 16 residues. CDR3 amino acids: CASSFWASGRYNEQYF. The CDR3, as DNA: TGTGCCAGCAGTTTTTGGGCTAGCGGGAGATACAACGAGCAGTACTTC.

The CDR3 here is CATSDPSGSYNEQFF. The CDR3 coding sequence is TGTGCCACCAGTGACCCTAGCGGCTCCTACAATGAGCAGTTCTTC. The genes are TRBV24-1 and TRBJ2-1; 7 bases line up with TRBD2. V shed 4 bases and J 0 bases; nucleotides not matched to a gene: 2. The length of the CDR3 is 15 residues. Germline loops: CDR1 KGHDR, CDR2 SFDVKD.